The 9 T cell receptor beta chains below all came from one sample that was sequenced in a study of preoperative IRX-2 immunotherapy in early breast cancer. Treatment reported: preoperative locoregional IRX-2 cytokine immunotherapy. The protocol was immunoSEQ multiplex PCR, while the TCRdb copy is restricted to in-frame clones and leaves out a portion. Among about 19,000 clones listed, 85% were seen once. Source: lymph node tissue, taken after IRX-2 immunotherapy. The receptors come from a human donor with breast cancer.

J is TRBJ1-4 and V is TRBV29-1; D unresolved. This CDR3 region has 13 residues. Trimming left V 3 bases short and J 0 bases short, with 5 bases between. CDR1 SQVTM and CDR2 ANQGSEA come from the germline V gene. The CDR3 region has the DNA TGCAGCGTTGAGGATGCAACTAATGAAAAACTGTTTTTT. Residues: CSVEDATNEKLFF.

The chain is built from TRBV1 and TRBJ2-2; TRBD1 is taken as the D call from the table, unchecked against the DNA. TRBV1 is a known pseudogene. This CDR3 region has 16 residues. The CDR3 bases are TGCGCCAGCAGCCAGAGACAGACAGTGAACACCGGGGAGCTGTTTTTT. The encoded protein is CASSQRQTVNTGELFF.

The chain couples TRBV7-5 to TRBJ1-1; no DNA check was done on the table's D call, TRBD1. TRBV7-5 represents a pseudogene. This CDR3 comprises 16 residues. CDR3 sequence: CASSLGGQGALTEAFF. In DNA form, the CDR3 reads TGTGCCAGCAGCTTAGGGGGACAGGGGGCTTTGACTGAAGCTTTCTTT.

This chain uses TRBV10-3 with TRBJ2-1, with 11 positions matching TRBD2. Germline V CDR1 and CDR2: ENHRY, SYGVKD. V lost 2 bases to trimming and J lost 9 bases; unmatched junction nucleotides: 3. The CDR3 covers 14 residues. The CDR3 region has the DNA TGTGCCATCAGTGAGCTAGCGGGGGGATCTGAGCAGTTCTTC. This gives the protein CAISELAGGSEQFF.

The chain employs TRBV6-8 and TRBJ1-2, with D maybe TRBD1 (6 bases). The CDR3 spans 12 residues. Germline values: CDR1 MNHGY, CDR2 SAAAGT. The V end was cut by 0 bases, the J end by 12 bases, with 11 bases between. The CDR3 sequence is CASSYSQGPHTF. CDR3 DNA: TGTGCCAGCAGTTACTCTCAGGGGCCCCACACCTTC.

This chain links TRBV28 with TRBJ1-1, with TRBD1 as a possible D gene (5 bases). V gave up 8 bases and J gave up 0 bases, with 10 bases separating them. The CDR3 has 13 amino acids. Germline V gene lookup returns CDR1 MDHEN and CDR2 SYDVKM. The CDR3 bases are TGTGCCAGCGCGAGGGGATTGAACACTGAAGCTTTCTTT. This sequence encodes CASARGLNTEAFF. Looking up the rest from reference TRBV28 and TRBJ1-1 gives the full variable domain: DVKVTQSSRYLVKRTGEKVFLECVQDMDHENMFWYRQDPGLGLRLIYFSYDVKMKEKGDIPEGYSVSREKKERFSLILESASTNQTSMYLCASARGLNTEAFFGQGTRLTVV.

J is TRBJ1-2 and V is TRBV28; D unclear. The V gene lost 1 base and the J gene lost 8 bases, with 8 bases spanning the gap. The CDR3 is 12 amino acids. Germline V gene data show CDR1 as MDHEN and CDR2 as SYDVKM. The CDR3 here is CASSLLVDGYTF. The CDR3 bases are TGTGCCAGCAGTTTATTAGTCGACGGCTACACCTTC.

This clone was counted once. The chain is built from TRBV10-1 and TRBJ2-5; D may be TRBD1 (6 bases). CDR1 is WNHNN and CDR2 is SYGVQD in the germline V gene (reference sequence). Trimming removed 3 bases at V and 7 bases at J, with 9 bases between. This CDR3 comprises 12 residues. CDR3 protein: CASSDLGGTQYF. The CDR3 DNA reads TGCGCCAGCAGTGATCTAGGGGGGACCCAGTACTTC.

CDR3 sequence: CASRASNYGYTF. As DNA, the CDR3 is TGTGCCAGCAGGGCATCTAACTATGGCTACACCTTC. The rearrangement joins TRBV6-7 to TRBJ1-2; no firm D call. Being an ORF, TRBV6-7 has a function that is uncertain. This CDR3 is built from 12 residues. The V end was cut by 6 bases, the J end by 0 bases, with 5 bases between.